This entry features one TCR beta chain sequence. Its cognate antigen is unknown. These data belong to a study of CXCR3-negative and CXCR3-positive naive CD8 T cells. Overall study findings and caveats: In CXCR3-positive naive cells, the TRB CDR3s were more hydrophobic than in CXCR3-negative naive cells.

Through 5' RACE with UMI labels, the TRB cDNA libraries were prepared. After re-calling the 5' RACE reads, TCRdb lists one entry per CDR3 protein, DNA absent. The sample table sets out roughly 80,000 distinct CDR3 sequences. CDR1 is MNHEY, CDR2 SVGAGI, per germline. This CDR3 has 14 residues. The origin of this receptor is a human donor in good health. Some clones in this sample may be carry-over from other donors' samples. The specimen was naive CXCR3+ CD8+ T cells from blood. The subset is: CD45RO-CCR7+CD27+CD95- naive CD8+ T cells expressing CXCR3 (TNR3+). The V call is TRBV6-5, the J call TRBJ2-7; TCRdb picks TRBD2, but there is no DNA to check that call. The CDR3 sequence: CASSYLPTRGEQYF.